This T cell receptor beta chain was sequenced during a study of CD8 T cells in ankylosing spondylitis. Study-wide findings and caveats: Significant enrichment of disease-linked clones was reportedly seen in matched ankylosing spondylitis synovial fluid. Made up of about eight highly homologous variants, a TCR beta motif appeared characteristic of ankylosing spondylitis blood. A CD8+ phenotype characterized the disease-linked clones, which were relatively rare in peripheral blood. Existing reports had already noted some motif variants in reactive arthritis synovial fluid and blood.

Quantitative 5'-RACE was performed with molecular barcodes, and it yielded the TCR beta libraries. From the 5' RACE reads, TCRdb called clonotypes with MiXCR, one entry per CDR3 protein. The sample lists about 800,000 distinct CDR3 sequences; 12% were seen once. There are a few counts of this clonotype. What it binds is not known. Per germline, CDR1 MDHEN and CDR2 SYDVKM. The CDR3 sequence is 18 residues long. V was clipped by 2 bases and J by 0 bases; unmatched bases: 8. The TCR sequence derives from a male donor with ankylosing spondylitis. The V gene is TRBV28, the J gene TRBJ2-4, with 9 bases fitting TRBD1. Sequencing was performed on blood, either unsorted or a sorted T cell fraction (not recorded which). The CDR3 DNA sequence: TGTGCCAGCAGTTTAGGACCGGGACAGGGTAGAGCCAAAAACATTCAGTACTTC. Its protein is CASSLGPGQGRAKNIQYF.